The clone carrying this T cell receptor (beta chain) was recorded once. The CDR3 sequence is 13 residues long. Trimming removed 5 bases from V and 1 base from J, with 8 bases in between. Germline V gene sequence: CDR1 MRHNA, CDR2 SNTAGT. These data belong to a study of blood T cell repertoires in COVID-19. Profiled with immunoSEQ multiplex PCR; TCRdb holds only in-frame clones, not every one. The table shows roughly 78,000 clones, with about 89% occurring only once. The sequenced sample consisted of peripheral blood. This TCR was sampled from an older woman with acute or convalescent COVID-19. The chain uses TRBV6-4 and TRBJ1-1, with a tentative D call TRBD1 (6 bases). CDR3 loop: CASSLTGNTEAFF. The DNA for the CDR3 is TGTGCCAGCAGTTTGACAGGGAACACTGAAGCTTTCTTT.